This T cell receptor beta chain was documented in a study of OX40 agonist ivuxolimab in advanced cancers. Germline V lookup: CDR1 GTSNPN, CDR2 SVGIG (reference sequence). V dropped 2 bases and J dropped 1 base, with 6 bases sitting between them. The CDR3 is 12 residues long. Profiling relied on immunoSEQ multiplex PCR, and the TCRdb table lists in-frame clones only, not all of them. There are 12,000 or so clones in the sample; about 76% occur only once, and around 30% lies in the top ten. This chain uses TRBV30 with TRBJ2-7; D ambiguous. The sample here was CD4+ or CD8+ T cells sorted from blood, taken in a trial of the OX40 agonist ivuxolimab. This receptor was taken from an adult with an advanced solid tumor such as melanoma, head and neck, liver or kidney cancer. The CDR3 DNA is TGTGCCTGGAGTACGGGTTCCTACGAGCAGTACTTC. Translated: CAWSTGSYEQYF.